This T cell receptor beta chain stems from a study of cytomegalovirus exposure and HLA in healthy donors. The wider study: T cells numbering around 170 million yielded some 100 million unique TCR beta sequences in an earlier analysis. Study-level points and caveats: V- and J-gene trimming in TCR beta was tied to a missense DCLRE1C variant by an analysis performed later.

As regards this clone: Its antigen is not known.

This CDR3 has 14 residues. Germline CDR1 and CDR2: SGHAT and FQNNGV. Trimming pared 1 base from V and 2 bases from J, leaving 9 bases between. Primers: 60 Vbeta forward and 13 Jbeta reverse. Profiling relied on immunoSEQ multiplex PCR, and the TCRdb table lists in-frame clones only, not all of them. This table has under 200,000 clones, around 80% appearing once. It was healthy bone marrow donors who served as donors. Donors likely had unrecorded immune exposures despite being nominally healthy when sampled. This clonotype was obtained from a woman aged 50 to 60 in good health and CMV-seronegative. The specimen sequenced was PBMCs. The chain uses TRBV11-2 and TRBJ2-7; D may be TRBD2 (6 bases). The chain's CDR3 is CASSLGAGTYEQYF. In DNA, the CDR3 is TGTGCCAGCAGCTTAGGAGCGGGTACCTACGAGCAGTACTTC.